The sample holds one count of the clone carrying this T cell receptor (beta chain). The source of the sample is a study of blood T cell repertoires in COVID-19. Study-wide context: The origin of the acute and convalescent COVID-19 samples was the United States, Italy and Spain.

Source study methods: The assay estimated nucleated cells by amplifying reference gene primers. TCRdb's table, derived via immunoSEQ multiplex PCR, lists solely in-frame clones and lacks some. The V and J calls and clone size are taken from that table; D and trimming were inferred from the DNA. The table records approximately 91,000 clones, about 75% of them present only once. V dropped 10 bases and J dropped 15 bases, with 21 bases sitting between them. The germline CDR1 and CDR2 sequences are SNHLY and FYNNEI. The CDR3 is 12 residues long. The genes are TRBV2 and TRBJ1-4; D is undetermined. The sample consisted of peripheral blood. The clonotype originates from a woman of 80 years or more with acute or convalescent COVID-19. CDR3 DNA: TGTGCCACCAGCGGGGAGTGGGGTGGGGTGTTTTTT. Encoded protein: CATSGEWGGVFF.